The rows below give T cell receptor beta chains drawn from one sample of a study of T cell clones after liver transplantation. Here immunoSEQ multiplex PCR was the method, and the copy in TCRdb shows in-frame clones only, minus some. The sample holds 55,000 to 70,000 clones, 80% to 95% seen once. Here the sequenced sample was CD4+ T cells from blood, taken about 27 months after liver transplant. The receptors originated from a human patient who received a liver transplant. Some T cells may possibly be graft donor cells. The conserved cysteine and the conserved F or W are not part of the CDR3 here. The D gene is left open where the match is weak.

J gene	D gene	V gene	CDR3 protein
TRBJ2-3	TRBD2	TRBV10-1	ASSALPSGDRGDTQY
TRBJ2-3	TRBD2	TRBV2	ASSSPSGIPSTDTQY
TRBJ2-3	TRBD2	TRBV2	ASSGWDHALAGNTDTQY
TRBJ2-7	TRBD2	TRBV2	ASRSTSGNYEQY
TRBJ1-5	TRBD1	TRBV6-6	ASSGPGQGMSQPQH
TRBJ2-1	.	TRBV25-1	ASRKSGTEQF
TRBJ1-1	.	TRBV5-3	ARSLECVEAF
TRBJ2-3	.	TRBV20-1	SASAPDTQY
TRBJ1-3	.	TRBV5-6	ASSPLGGNTIY
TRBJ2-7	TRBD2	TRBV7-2	ASSTRTSGAYEQY
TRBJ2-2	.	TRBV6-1	ASSEPSPRTGELF
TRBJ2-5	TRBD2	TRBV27	ASRGRASKETQY
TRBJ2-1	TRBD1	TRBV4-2	ASRPRTGGATNEQF
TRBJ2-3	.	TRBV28	ASSLYGGGNTDTQY
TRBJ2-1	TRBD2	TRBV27	ASRPGTGIAGGSYNEQF
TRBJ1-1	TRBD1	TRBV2	ASSGQGNTEAF
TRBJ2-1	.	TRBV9	ASSVVAPLPNEQF